A selection of T cell receptor beta chains follows, all from one sample in a study of blood T cell repertoires in COVID-19. The method was immunoSEQ multiplex PCR; TCRdb's version includes in-frame clones alone and lacks a portion of them. The data contain about 55,000 clones, approximately 90% of them seen just once; the ten biggest clones take up around an eighth. The specimen sequenced was peripheral blood. The receptors here all came from a human donor with active COVID-19. The donor label of this sample is uncertain. Each CDR3 is given with its conserved first and last residue. Each record gives: V gene, clone size, J gene, D gene, CDR3 protein, CDR3 DNA. D genes are given only for firm matches. Size is stated for part of the rows, as once, few or many counts, or as a class when the clone is expanded.

V gene: TRBV6-5
clone size: NA
J gene: TRBJ1-5
D gene: TRBD1
CDR3 protein: CASSSTGGSGNQPQHF
CDR3 DNA: TGTGCCAGCAGTTCGACAGGGGGCTCGGGCAATCAGCCCCAGCATTTT

V gene: TRBV29-1
clone size: NA
J gene: TRBJ1-2
D gene: TRBD1
CDR3 protein: CSVERRGEKANYGYTF
CDR3 DNA: TGCAGCGTTGAACGCAGGGGGGAAAAAGCTAACTATGGCTACACCTTC

V gene: TRBV9
clone size: few
J gene: TRBJ1-6
D gene: NA
CDR3 protein: CASSFGGNSPLHF
CDR3 DNA: TGTGCCAGCAGTTTCGGCGGCAATTCACCCCTCCACTTT

V gene: TRBV18
clone size: NA
J gene: TRBJ1-2
D gene: NA
CDR3 protein: CASSEQGLSDGYTF
CDR3 DNA: TGTGCCAGCTCAGAACAGGGATTGTCGGATGGCTACACCTTC

V gene: TRBV6-5
clone size: NA
J gene: TRBJ2-3
D gene: NA
CDR3 protein: CASSYYGNSPTDTQYF
CDR3 DNA: TGTGCCAGCAGTTACTACGGTAATAGCCCCACAGATACGCAGTATTTT

V gene: TRBV27
clone size: NA
J gene: TRBJ2-7
D gene: TRBD1
CDR3 protein: CASRGTAFWQYF
CDR3 DNA: TGTGCCAGCAGGGGGACAGCCTTCTGGCAGTACTTC

V gene: TRBV10-3
clone size: NA
J gene: TRBJ1-2
D gene: NA
CDR3 protein: CAISESTAGHGYTF
CDR3 DNA: TGTGCCATCAGTGAGTCCACCGCTGGGCATGGCTACACCTTC

V gene: TRBV7-9
clone size: NA
J gene: TRBJ2-5
D gene: TRBD2
CDR3 protein: CASSLGLAGDSETQYF
CDR3 DNA: TGTGCCAGCAGCCTAGGACTAGCGGGAGACTCAGAGACCCAGTACTTC

V gene: TRBV11-2
clone size: NA
J gene: TRBJ1-4
D gene: TRBD1
CDR3 protein: CASSSSGTAEKKLFF
CDR3 DNA: TGTGCCAGCAGCTCGAGTGGGACAGCCGAAAAGAAACTGTTTTTT

V gene: TRBV19
clone size: NA
J gene: TRBJ1-2
D gene: NA
CDR3 protein: CASSIARTLTNYGYTF
CDR3 DNA: TGTGCCAGTAGTATAGCCCGGACTCTCACTAACTATGGCTACACCTTC

V gene: TRBV7-8
clone size: NA
J gene: TRBJ1-1
D gene: NA
CDR3 protein: CASSLVTGRPEAFF
CDR3 DNA: TGTGCCAGCAGCTTAGTCACGGGAAGACCTGAAGCTTTCTTT

V gene: TRBV5-6
clone size: NA
J gene: TRBJ2-7
D gene: NA
CDR3 protein: CASSFGQPAYEQYF
CDR3 DNA: TGTGCCAGCAGCTTTGGTCAACCGGCCTACGAGCAGTACTTC

V gene: TRBV27
clone size: NA
J gene: TRBJ1-4
D gene: TRBD1
CDR3 protein: CASSFGTDNEKLFF
CDR3 DNA: TGTGCCAGCAGTTTCGGGACAGATAATGAAAAACTGTTTTTT

V gene: TRBV28
clone size: NA
J gene: TRBJ1-6
D gene: TRBD1
CDR3 protein: CASRLTGTGGARNSPLHF
CDR3 DNA: TGTGCCAGCAGACTCACCGGGACAGGGGGCGCGAGGAATTCACCCCTCCACTTT

V gene: TRBV3-1/TRBV3-2
clone size: NA
J gene: TRBJ1-2
D gene: NA
CDR3 protein: CASSQNSRNYGYTF
CDR3 DNA: TGTGCCAGCAGCCAAAATTCCCGGAACTATGGCTACACCTTC

V gene: TRBV27
clone size: NA
J gene: TRBJ2-3
D gene: TRBD2
CDR3 protein: CASSLSGGSTDTQYF
CDR3 DNA: TGTGCCAGCAGCCTTAGCGGGGGAAGCACAGATACGCAGTATTTT

V gene: TRBV5-1
clone size: NA
J gene: TRBJ2-7
D gene: TRBD2
CDR3 protein: CASSFGLAGYEQYF
CDR3 DNA: TGCGCCAGCAGCTTCGGCCTAGCGGGATACGAGCAGTACTTC

V gene: TRBV24-1
clone size: NA
J gene: TRBJ2-1
D gene: TRBD1
CDR3 protein: CATSEGPGTGDNEQFF
CDR3 DNA: TGTGCCACCAGTGAGGGCCCCGGGACAGGAGACAATGAGCAGTTCTTC

V gene: TRBV4-3
clone size: NA
J gene: TRBJ2-1
D gene: NA
CDR3 protein: CASSQEAGNYNEQFF
CDR3 DNA: TGCGCCAGCAGCCAAGAGGCAGGGAATTACAATGAGCAGTTCTTC

V gene: TRBV27
clone size: NA
J gene: TRBJ2-7
D gene: TRBD2
CDR3 protein: CASSSLLAESYEQYF
CDR3 DNA: TGTGCCAGCAGTTCCCTACTAGCGGAGTCCTACGAGCAGTACTTC

V gene: TRBV7-9
clone size: NA
J gene: TRBJ2-5
D gene: TRBD1
CDR3 protein: CASSLRQGPETQYF
CDR3 DNA: TGTGCCAGCAGCTTACGACAGGGCCCGGAGACCCAGTACTTC

V gene: TRBV19
clone size: NA
J gene: TRBJ1-4
D gene: TRBD1
CDR3 protein: CASSASTGGYNEKLFF
CDR3 DNA: TGTGCCAGTAGTGCCAGCACAGGGGGTTATAATGAAAAACTGTTTTTT

V gene: TRBV18
clone size: NA
J gene: TRBJ1-1
D gene: NA
CDR3 protein: CASSPRQGGTEAFF
CDR3 DNA: TGTGCCAGCTCACCACGGCAGGGTGGTACTGAAGCTTTCTTT

V gene: TRBV10-3
clone size: NA
J gene: TRBJ1-1
D gene: NA
CDR3 protein: CAISESDRNTEAFF
CDR3 DNA: TGTGCCATCAGTGAGTCCGACAGGAACACTGAAGCTTTCTTT

V gene: TRBV2
clone size: NA
J gene: TRBJ1-5
D gene: NA
CDR3 protein: CASSVLENQPQHF
CDR3 DNA: TGTGCCAGCAGTGTCCTGGAGAATCAGCCCCAGCATTTT

V gene: TRBV6-1
clone size: NA
J gene: TRBJ1-5
D gene: NA
CDR3 protein: CASSENTNQPQHF
CDR3 DNA: TGTGCCAGCAGTGAAAACACCAATCAGCCCCAGCATTTT

V gene: TRBV15
clone size: NA
J gene: TRBJ2-5
D gene: NA
CDR3 protein: CATSRDSRETQYF
CDR3 DNA: TGTGCCACCAGCAGAGATTCCCGAGAGACCCAGTACTTC

V gene: TRBV13
clone size: many
J gene: TRBJ1-2
D gene: NA
CDR3 protein: CASSSQATDGYTF
CDR3 DNA: TGTGCCAGCAGCTCCCAGGCAACGGATGGCTACACCTTC

V gene: TRBV5-3
clone size: NA
J gene: TRBJ1-5
D gene: NA
CDR3 protein: CARSQDFNQPQHF
CDR3 DNA: TGTGCCAGAAGTCAAGACTTCAATCAGCCCCAGCATTTT

V gene: TRBV7-2
clone size: once
J gene: TRBJ2-7
D gene: NA
CDR3 protein: CASSLETAFEQYF
CDR3 DNA: TGTGCCAGCAGCTTGGAGACTGCTTTTGAGCAGTACTTC

V gene: TRBV7-9
clone size: NA
J gene: TRBJ2-1
D gene: TRBD1
CDR3 protein: CASSLGVAGGLNEQFF
CDR3 DNA: TGTGCCAGCAGCTTAGGGGTCGCAGGGGGCCTCAATGAGCAGTTCTTC

V gene: TRBV29-1
clone size: NA
J gene: TRBJ2-3
D gene: TRBD1
CDR3 protein: CSPDRAGTDTQYF
CDR3 DNA: TGCAGCCCCGACAGGGCGGGCACAGATACGCAGTATTTT

V gene: TRBV28
clone size: NA
J gene: TRBJ2-1
D gene: NA
CDR3 protein: CASSNPFSQRGFF
CDR3 DNA: TGTGCCAGCAGTAACCCCTTTTCTCAAAGGGGGTTCTTC

V gene: TRBV7-8
clone size: NA
J gene: TRBJ2-1
D gene: NA
CDR3 protein: CASSLVGRLAVHNEQFF
CDR3 DNA: TGTGCCAGCAGCTTAGTCGGACGGTTAGCGGTACACAATGAGCAGTTCTTC

V gene: TRBV4-2
clone size: once
J gene: TRBJ1-5
D gene: NA
CDR3 protein: CASSQAPSSQPQHF
CDR3 DNA: TGTGCCAGCAGCCAAGCCCCCTCCAGTCAGCCCCAGCATTTT

V gene: TRBV7-9
clone size: NA
J gene: TRBJ2-2
D gene: TRBD2
CDR3 protein: CASSPGTSGGQRYTGELFF
CDR3 DNA: TGTGCCAGCAGCCCCGGGACTAGCGGGGGGCAAAGATACACCGGGGAGCTGTTTTTT

V gene: TRBV25-1
clone size: NA
J gene: TRBJ1-4
D gene: NA
CDR3 protein: CASSESGGGEKLFF
CDR3 DNA: TGTGCCAGCAGTGAATCGGGAGGGGGTGAAAAACTGTTTTTT

V gene: TRBV5-5
clone size: NA
J gene: TRBJ2-1
D gene: NA
CDR3 protein: CASSPQTGPYNEQFF
CDR3 DNA: TGTGCCAGCAGCCCTCAGACAGGCCCCTACAATGAGCAGTTCTTC

V gene: TRBV4-2
clone size: once
J gene: TRBJ1-1
D gene: NA
CDR3 protein: CASSQGHLNTEAFF
CDR3 DNA: TGTGCCAGCAGCCAAGGACATTTGAACACTGAAGCTTTCTTT

V gene: TRBV7-2
clone size: NA
J gene: TRBJ1-1
D gene: TRBD1
CDR3 protein: CASSFPQTGRTEAFF
CDR3 DNA: TGTGCCAGCAGCTTCCCCCAGACAGGGAGGACTGAAGCTTTCTTT

V gene: TRBV18
clone size: NA
J gene: TRBJ2-5
D gene: NA
CDR3 protein: CASSPESQFETQYF
CDR3 DNA: TGTGCCAGCTCACCAGAAAGTCAGTTCGAGACCCAGTACTTC